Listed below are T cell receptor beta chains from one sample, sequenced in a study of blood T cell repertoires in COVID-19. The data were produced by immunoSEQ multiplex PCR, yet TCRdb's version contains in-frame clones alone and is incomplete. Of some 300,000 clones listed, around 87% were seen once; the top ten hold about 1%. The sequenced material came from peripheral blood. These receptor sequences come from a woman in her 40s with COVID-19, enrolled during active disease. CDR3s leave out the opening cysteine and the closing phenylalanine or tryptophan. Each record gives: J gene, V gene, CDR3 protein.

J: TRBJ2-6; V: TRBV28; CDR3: ATRSGANVLT
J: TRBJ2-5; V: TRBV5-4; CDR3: ASSLEASGQETQY
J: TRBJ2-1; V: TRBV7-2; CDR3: ASSLVLAGSSYNEQF
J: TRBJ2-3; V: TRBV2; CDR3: ASSVSDTQY
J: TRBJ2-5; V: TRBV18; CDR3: ASSPSKETQY
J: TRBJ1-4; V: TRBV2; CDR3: ARVRQGASWEKLF
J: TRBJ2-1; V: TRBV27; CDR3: ASSRGVGAYNEQF
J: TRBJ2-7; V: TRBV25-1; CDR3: ASSERGSYEQY
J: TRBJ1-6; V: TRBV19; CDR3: ASSPRGPVNSPLH
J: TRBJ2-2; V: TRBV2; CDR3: ASSEQVTGELF
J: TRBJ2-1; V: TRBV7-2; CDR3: ASTTSGGAYEQF
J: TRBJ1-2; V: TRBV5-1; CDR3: ASSLMGTGSYGYT
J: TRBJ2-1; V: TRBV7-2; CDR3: ASSVTGTGNEQF
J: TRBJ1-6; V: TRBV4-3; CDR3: ASSQDREVNTLH
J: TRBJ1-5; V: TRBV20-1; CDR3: SASDGNQPQH
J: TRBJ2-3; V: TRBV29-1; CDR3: SVAGGTTSTDTQY
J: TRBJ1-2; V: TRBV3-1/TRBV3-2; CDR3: ASSHHRGPNYGYT
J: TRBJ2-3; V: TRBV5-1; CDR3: ASSLLDTQY
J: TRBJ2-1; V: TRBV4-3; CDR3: ASSQAGAVMGNEQF
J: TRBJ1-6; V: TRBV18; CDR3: ASSPKTGGRSSSPLH
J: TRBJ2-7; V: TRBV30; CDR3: AWSSGDRVLEY
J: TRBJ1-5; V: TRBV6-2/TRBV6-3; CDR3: ASSSSLPGQGKWNQPQH
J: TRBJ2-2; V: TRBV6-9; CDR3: ASSYSTGVSTGELF
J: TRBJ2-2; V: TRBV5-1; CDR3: ASSLAEYTGELF
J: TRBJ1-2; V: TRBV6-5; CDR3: ASSYRQRSSCT
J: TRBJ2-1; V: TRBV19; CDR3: ASQVSSGLYNEQF
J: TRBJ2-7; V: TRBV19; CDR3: ASSWGQSYEQY
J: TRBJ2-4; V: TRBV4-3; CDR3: ASSQGRSQIKNIQY
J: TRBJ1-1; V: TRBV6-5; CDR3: ASSYQHQVNTEAF
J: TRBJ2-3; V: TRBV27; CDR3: ATAGAGDTQY
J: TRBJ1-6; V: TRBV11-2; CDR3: ASSLLRGYNSPLH
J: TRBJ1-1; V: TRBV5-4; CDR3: ASSSWGQSALEAF
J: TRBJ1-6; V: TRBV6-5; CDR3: ASSAGRNNSPLH
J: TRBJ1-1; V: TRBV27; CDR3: ASSSTGTVTEAF
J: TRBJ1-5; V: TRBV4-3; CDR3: ASSQNRAQPQH
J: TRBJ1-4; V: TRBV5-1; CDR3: ASSLAGTNEKLF
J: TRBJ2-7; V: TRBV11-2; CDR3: ASSPRTGRSYEQY
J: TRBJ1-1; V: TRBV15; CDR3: ATGSNTEAF
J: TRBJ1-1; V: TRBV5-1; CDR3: ASSFYPTGGTEAF
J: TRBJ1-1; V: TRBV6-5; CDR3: ASSYSPGQPTEAF
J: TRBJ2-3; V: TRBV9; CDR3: ASSVGGGIFTDTQY
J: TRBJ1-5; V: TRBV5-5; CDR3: ASSLGVLKVQPQH
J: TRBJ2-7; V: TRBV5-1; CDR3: ASSLDASSSYEQY
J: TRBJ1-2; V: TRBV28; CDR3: ASSLGASGYT
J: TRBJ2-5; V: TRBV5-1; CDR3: ASSLEVGGKTQY